This TCR beta chain was recovered during a study of response to subunit inactivated influenza vaccine. Germline V lookup: CDR1 LNHNV, CDR2 YYDKDF (reference sequence). The V gene lost 0 bases and the J gene lost 6 bases, with 6 bases spanning the gap. There are 13 residues in the CDR3. One entry per CDR3 protein, called by TCRdb with MiXCR from the RT-PCR reads. The table lists over 150,000 distinct CDR3 sequences, over 8.5% of them singletons. This clonotype was counted many times. This receptor was identified in a man between 50 and 70 years old who received an inactivated influenza vaccine. The J gene is TRBJ1-5, the V gene TRBV15; D unresolved. This material consisted of CD8+ T cells sorted from PBMCs, taken around 25 months after vaccination. The CDR3 DNA sequence: TGTGCCACCAGCAGAGATCGGGCTCAGCCCCAGCATTTT. Translating it yields CATSRDRAQPQHF.